This passage covers 5 T cell receptor beta chains from one sample sequenced in a study of cytomegalovirus exposure and HLA in healthy donors. PCR amplification relied on 60 Vbeta primers (plus 13 Jbeta primers). Here immunoSEQ multiplex PCR was the method, and the copy in TCRdb shows in-frame clones only, minus some. The data show 150,000 to 250,000 clones, around 76% seen once. Sequenced: PBMCs. Source of these receptors: a man aged 25 to 45 in good health and CMV-seronegative.

The chain has TRBV1 and TRBJ1-1. TRBV1 is labeled a pseudogene. The CDR3 extends over 12 amino acids. The CDR3 nucleotides read TGCACCAGCGAGGGAATGAACACTGAAGCTTTCTTT. Its protein is CTSEGMNTEAFF.

CDR3 protein: CSVEGREHEQYF. DNA for the CDR3: TGCAGCGTTGAAGGCAGGGAACACGAGCAGTACTTC. The genes are TRBV29-1 and TRBJ2-7; TRBD1 might be the D (5 bases). V was cut by 1 base and J by 5 bases, with 9 bases left in between. The CDR3 spans 12 residues. In germline, CDR1 is SQVTM, CDR2 ANQGSEA.

V and J are TRBV2 and TRBJ2-5, with D maybe TRBD2 (6 bases). CDR3 length equals 12 residues. Germline values: CDR1 SNHLY, CDR2 FYNNEI. The ends were cut back, 8 bases at V and 4 bases at J, with 11 bases in the middle. CDR3 DNA: TGTGCCAGCCGCCGGGAGTCAGAGACCCAGTACTTC. This sequence encodes CASRRESETQYF.

This chain links TRBV7-3 with TRBJ2-7, with TRBD2 identical over 11 bases. The trim removed 4 bases at V and 5 bases at J, leaving 4 bases unmatched. In germline, CDR1 is SGHTA, CDR2 FQGTGA. The CDR3 totals 14 residues. CDR3 amino acids: CASSYTSGRDEQYF. The CDR3 DNA reads as TGTGCCAGCAGCTATACTAGCGGGAGAGACGAGCAGTACTTC. Combining the CDR3 with reference TRBV7-3 and TRBJ2-7 gives the whole variable domain GAGVSQTPSNKVTEKGKYVELRCDPISGHTALYWYRQSLGQGPEFLIYFQGTGAADDSGLPNDRFFAVRPEGSVSTLKIQRTERGDSAVYLCASSYTSGRDEQYFGPGTRLTVT.

Only a few counts were recorded for this clone. The V and J genes are TRBV28 and TRBJ1-5; weak D call: TRBD1 (5 bases). The CDR3 has 15 amino acids. Germline V gene sequence: CDR1 MDHEN, CDR2 SYDVKM. With 1 base removed from V and 3 bases from J, the gap between germline ends came to 10 bases. CDR3 DNA: TGTGCCAGCAGTTTATACGGGACTATCAATCAGCCCCAGCATTTT. Translated, it gives CASSLYGTINQPQHF.